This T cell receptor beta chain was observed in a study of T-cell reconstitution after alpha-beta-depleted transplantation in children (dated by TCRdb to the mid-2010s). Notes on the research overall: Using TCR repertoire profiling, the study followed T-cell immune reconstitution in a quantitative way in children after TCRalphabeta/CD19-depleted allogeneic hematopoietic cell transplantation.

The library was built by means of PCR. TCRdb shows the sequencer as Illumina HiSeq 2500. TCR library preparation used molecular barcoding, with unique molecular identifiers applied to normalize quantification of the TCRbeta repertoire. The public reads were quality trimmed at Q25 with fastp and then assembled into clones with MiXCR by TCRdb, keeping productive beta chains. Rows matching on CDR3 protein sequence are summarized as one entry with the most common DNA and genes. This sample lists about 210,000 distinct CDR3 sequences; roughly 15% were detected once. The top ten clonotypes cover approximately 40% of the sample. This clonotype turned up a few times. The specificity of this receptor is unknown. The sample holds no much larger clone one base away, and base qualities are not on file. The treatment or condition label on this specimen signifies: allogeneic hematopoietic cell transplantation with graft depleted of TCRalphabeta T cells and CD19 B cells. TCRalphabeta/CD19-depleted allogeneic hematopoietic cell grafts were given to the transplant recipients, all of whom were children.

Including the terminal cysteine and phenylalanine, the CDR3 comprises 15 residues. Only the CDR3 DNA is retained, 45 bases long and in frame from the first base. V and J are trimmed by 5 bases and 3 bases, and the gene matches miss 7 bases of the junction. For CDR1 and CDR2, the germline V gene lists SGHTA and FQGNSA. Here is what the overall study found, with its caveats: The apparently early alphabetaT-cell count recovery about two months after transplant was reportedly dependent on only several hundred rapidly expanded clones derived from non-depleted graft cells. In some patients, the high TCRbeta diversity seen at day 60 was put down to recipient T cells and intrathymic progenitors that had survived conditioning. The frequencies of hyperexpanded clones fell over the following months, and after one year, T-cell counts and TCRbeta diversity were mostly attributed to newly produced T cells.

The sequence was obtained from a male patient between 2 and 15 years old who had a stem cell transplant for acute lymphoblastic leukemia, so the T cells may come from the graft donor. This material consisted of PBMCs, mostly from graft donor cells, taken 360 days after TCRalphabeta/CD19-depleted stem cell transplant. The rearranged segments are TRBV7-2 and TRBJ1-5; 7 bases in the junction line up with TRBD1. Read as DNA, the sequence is TGTGCCAGCAGCCCTCGGACAGGCCCCAATCAGCCCCAGCATTTT. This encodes CASSPRTGPNQPQHF.